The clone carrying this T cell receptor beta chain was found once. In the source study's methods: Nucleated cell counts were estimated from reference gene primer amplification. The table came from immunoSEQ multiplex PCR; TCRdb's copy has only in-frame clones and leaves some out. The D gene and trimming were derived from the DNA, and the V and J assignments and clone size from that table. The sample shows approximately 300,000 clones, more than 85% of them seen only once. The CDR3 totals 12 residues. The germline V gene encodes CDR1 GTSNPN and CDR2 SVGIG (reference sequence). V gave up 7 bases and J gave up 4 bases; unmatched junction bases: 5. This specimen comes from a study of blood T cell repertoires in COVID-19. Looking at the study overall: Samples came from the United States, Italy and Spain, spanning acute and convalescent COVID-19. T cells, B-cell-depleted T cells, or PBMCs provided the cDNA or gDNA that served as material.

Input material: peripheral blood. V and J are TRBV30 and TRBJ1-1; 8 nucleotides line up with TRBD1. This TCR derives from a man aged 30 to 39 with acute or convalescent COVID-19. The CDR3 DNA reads TGTGCCTCGAGACAGGGGCCCACTGAAGCTTTCTTT. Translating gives CASRQGPTEAFF.